The 20 T cell receptor beta chains in this list originate from one sample, sequenced in a study of cytomegalovirus exposure and HLA in healthy donors. Researchers ran the PCR with 60 Vbeta and 13 Jbeta primers. Libraries were prepared by immunoSEQ multiplex PCR; TCRdb keeps only in-frame clonotypes and omits some of them. The sample carries under 250,000 clones, about 80% recorded once. Material for sequencing was PBMCs. Receptor source: a male donor in good health and CMV-seronegative.

The V call is TRBV19, the J call TRBJ2-5; D is perhaps TRBD1 (6 bases). The length of the CDR3 is 13 residues. In germline, CDR1 is LNHDA, CDR2 SQIVND (reference sequence). Trimming took off 2 bases at V and 5 bases at J, with 9 bases between the two ends. The CDR3 loop reads CASSIQGQETQYF. For the CDR3, the DNA is TGTGCCAGTAGTATACAGGGGCAGGAGACCCAGTACTTC.

This sequence joins TRBV7-9 and TRBJ2-7; TRBD1 matches 7 bases. Germline trimming cut 3 bases from V and 3 bases from J; bases unmatched to any gene: 5. Germline CDR1 and CDR2: SEHNR and FQNEAQ (reference sequence). CDR3 length equals 14 residues. CDR3 DNA sequence: TGTGCCAGCAGCTTGGGGACAGAAAACTACGAGCAGTACTTC. It yields the protein CASSLGTENYEQYF.

CDR3 residues: CASSDRQGFEQYF. Here the CDR3 DNA reads TGTGCCAGCAGTGACCGTCAGGGCTTCGAGCAGTACTTC. The chain links TRBV6-1 to TRBJ2-7; D possibly corresponds to TRBD1 (5 bases). Germline V gene sequence: CDR1 MNHNS, CDR2 SASEGT. V shed 3 bases and J shed 6 bases, with 12 bases lying between them. The CDR3 has 13 residues.

The V call is TRBV5-1, the J call TRBJ1-2; 8 bases agree with TRBD1. The CDR3 is 14 residues long. J lost 4 bases, V lost 0 bases, and 2 bases had no gene match. Germline loops: CDR1 SGHRS, CDR2 YFSETQ. CDR3 residues: CASSLGDRGYGYTF. In DNA, the CDR3 is TGCGCCAGCAGCTTGGGTGACAGGGGCTATGGCTACACCTTC.

The chain has TRBV20-1 and TRBJ1-2; D gene unclear. The germline V and J ends were trimmed by 6 bases and 6 bases, with 11 bases remaining between them. The CDR3 contains 11 residues. Germline CDR1 DFQATT, CDR2 SNEGSKA (reference sequence). The CDR3 sequence is CSALTPHGYTF. CDR3 nucleotides: TGCAGTGCATTGACTCCTCATGGCTACACCTTC.

V gene TRBV5-4 combines with J gene TRBJ1-2, with a tentative D call TRBD1 (6 bases). Germline V CDR1 and CDR2: SGHNT, YYREEE (reference sequence). Trimming shortened V by 0 bases and J by 8 bases, and 11 bases separated the two germline ends. The CDR3 extends over 13 amino acids. The DNA for the CDR3 is TGTGCCAGCAGCTTGGACAGGGAAAGCGGCTACACCTTC. Amino acids: CASSLDRESGYTF.

The gene calls are TRBV15 and TRBJ1-4; 7 bases match TRBD1. J was trimmed by 4 bases and V by 8 bases; bases with no gene match: 4. The germline V gene encodes CDR1 LNHNV and CDR2 YYDKDF (reference sequence). The CDR3 covers 13 residues. For the CDR3, the DNA is TGTGCCACCCACGACAGGGTTAATGAAAAACTGTTTTTT. Its protein is CATHDRVNEKLFF.

The chain employs TRBV7-3 and TRBJ2-1, with 9 bases lining up with TRBD2. Germline CDR1 and CDR2: SGHTA and FQGTGA. J was trimmed by 12 bases and V by 1 base; bases with no gene match: 4. This CDR3 has 13 amino acids. The DNA of the CDR3 is TGTGCCAGCAGCTTAAATTCGCGGGAGGGGCAGTTCTTC. Protein sequence: CASSLNSREGQFF.

This chain connects TRBV29-1 to TRBJ2-3; 9 nucleotides line up with TRBD1. The length of the CDR3 is 18 residues. Germline CDR1 SQVTM, CDR2 ANQGSEA. V shed 6 bases, J shed 4 bases, and the junction held 20 bases outside the gene matches. The CDR3 here is CSVQVPGQGAGRADTQYF. The CDR3 DNA is TGCAGCGTCCAAGTCCCGGGACAGGGAGCGGGACGAGCAGATACGCAGTATTTT.

V is TRBV28 and J is TRBJ1-5; the D gene is possibly TRBD1 (6 bases). Trimming shortened V by 7 bases and J by 1 base, and 14 bases separated the two germline ends. The CDR3 runs 15 residues. Germline loops: CDR1 MDHEN, CDR2 SYDVKM. This CDR3 is CASTHDGQSNQPQHF. DNA of the CDR3: TGTGCCAGCACCCACGATGGACAGAGCAATCAGCCCCAGCATTTT. Full variable domain (remainder filled in from reference TRBV28 and TRBJ1-5): DVKVTQSSRYLVKRTGEKVFLECVQDMDHENMFWYRQDPGLGLRLIYFSYDVKMKEKGDIPEGYSVSREKKERFSLILESASTNQTSMYLCASTHDGQSNQPQHFGDGTRLSIL.

The chain is built from TRBV28 and TRBJ1-3; TRBD1 might be the D (5 bases). Deletions cut 0 bases from V and 0 bases from J, with 6 bases between. Per germline, CDR1 MDHEN and CDR2 SYDVKM. The CDR3 length is 15 residues. The CDR3 DNA follows: TGTGCCAGCAGTTTATGGGACAACTCTGGAAACACCATATATTTT. Protein: CASSLWDNSGNTIYF. Together with reference TRBV28 and TRBJ1-3, the CDR3 gives the full variable domain: DVKVTQSSRYLVKRTGEKVFLECVQDMDHENMFWYRQDPGLGLRLIYFSYDVKMKEKGDIPEGYSVSREKKERFSLILESASTNQTSMYLCASSLWDNSGNTIYFGEGSWLTVV.

The chain combines TRBV27 with TRBJ1-3; D is perhaps TRBD1 (5 bases). Per the germline V gene, CDR1 is MNHEY and CDR2 is SMNVEV (reference sequence). V was clipped by 6 bases and J by 4 bases, with 10 bases between them. This CDR3 region has 13 residues. Here the CDR3 DNA reads TGTGCCAGCAGCTCAGGGTGGGGAAACACCATATATTTT. Protein: CASSSGWGNTIYF.

V gene TRBV19 combines with J gene TRBJ2-3, with 10 bases aligning to TRBD2. The CDR3 extends over 16 amino acids. Trimming at V came to 4 bases and at J to 5 bases, leaving 9 bases not matched to a gene. Germline V gene data show CDR1 as LNHDA and CDR2 as SQIVND (reference sequence). The chain's CDR3 is CASSNIASGGGDTQYF. In DNA, the CDR3 is TGTGCCAGTAGTAATATAGCTAGCGGGGGAGGAGATACGCAGTATTTT. Drawing the rest from reference TRBV19 and TRBJ2-3, the complete variable domain is DGGITQSPKYLFRKEGQNVTLSCEQNLNHDAMYWYRQDPGQGLRLIYYSQIVNDFQKGDIAEGYSVSREKKESFPLTVTSAQKNPTAFYLCASSNIASGGGDTQYFGPGTRLTVL.

This clone was observed a single time. V and J are TRBV7-9 and TRBJ2-2, with D perhaps matching TRBD2 (6 bases). Per germline, CDR1 SEHNR and CDR2 FQNEAQ (reference sequence). V was pared by 5 bases and J by 0 bases, with 13 bases between. The CDR3 consists of 16 residues. CDR3 in DNA: TGTGCCAGCAGCCAGGTGCGGGGCGCGAACACCGGGGAGCTGTTTTTT. The encoded protein is CASSQVRGANTGELFF. The complete variable domain, with remaining parts taken from reference TRBV7-9 and TRBJ2-2, reads DTGVSQNPRHKITKRGQNVTFRCDPISEHNRLYWYRQTLGQGPEFLTYFQNEAQLEKSRLLSDRFSAERPKGSFSTLEIQRTEQGDSAMYLCASSQVRGANTGELFFGEGSRLTVL.

This chain uses TRBV4-3 with TRBJ2-3; 8 bases fit TRBD2. V lost 4 bases to trimming and J lost 4 bases; unmatched junction nucleotides: 7. The CDR3 has 15 residues. Germline V lookup: CDR1 LGHNA, CDR2 YSLEER. The CDR3: CASSPTGGMADTQYF. The CDR3 DNA sequence: TGCGCCAGCAGCCCGACGGGAGGGATGGCAGATACGCAGTATTTT.

In this sample, this clone turned up a few times. The chain carries TRBV27 and TRBJ2-7; D perhaps matches TRBD1 (6 bases). V was clipped by 5 bases and J by 10 bases, with 12 bases between them. Germline assignment: CDR1 MNHEY and CDR2 SMNVEV (reference sequence). The CDR3 length is 11 residues. The CDR3 region is CASSTTGEQYF. Written as DNA, the CDR3 is TGTGCCAGCAGTACGACAGGCGAACAGTACTTC.

The rearrangement uses TRBV6-5 and TRBJ1-3; 8 nucleotides agree with TRBD1. Trimming cost V 6 bases and J 3 bases; bases outside gene matches: 4. The CDR3 length is 14 residues. Germline V gene lookup returns CDR1 MNHEY and CDR2 SVGAGI. CDR3 in amino acids: CASRQGAGGNTIYF. DNA of the CDR3: TGTGCCAGCAGGCAGGGGGCAGGTGGAAACACCATATATTTT.

This clone was observed once. The chain combines TRBV5-6 with TRBJ2-7; 9 bases map to TRBD1. J gave up 3 bases and V 0 bases, and 4 bases lay outside the gene matches. Germline CDR1 is SGHDT and CDR2 is YYEEEE. This CDR3 comprises 15 residues. The CDR3 spells CASSLGTGEGYEQYF. The CDR3 DNA sequence: TGTGCCAGCAGCTTGGGGACAGGGGAAGGCTACGAGCAGTACTTC.

V and J are TRBV6-1 and TRBJ1-5; D possibly corresponds to TRBD1 (5 bases). The CDR3 runs to 14 residues. V shed 5 bases and J shed 5 bases, with 13 bases lying between them. Germline loops: CDR1 MNHNS, CDR2 SASEGT. CDR3 in amino acids: CASSSRGGHQPQHF. CDR3 DNA: TGTGCCAGCAGTTCCCGGGGGGGTCATCAGCCCCAGCATTTT.

The chain carries TRBV5-6 and TRBJ2-7; TRBD1 is a possible D gene (6 bases). The length of the CDR3 is 13 residues. CDR1 is SGHDT, CDR2 YYEEEE, per germline. Trimming removed 3 bases at V and 6 bases at J, with 13 bases between. The CDR3 protein is CASSSRQVGEQYF. CDR3 in DNA: TGTGCCAGCAGCTCACGACAGGTGGGCGAGCAGTACTTC. The full variable domain, in which reference TRBV5-6 and TRBJ2-7 provide the parts outside the CDR3, is DAGVTQSPTHLIKTRGQQVTLRCSPKSGHDTVSWYQQALGQGPQFIFQYYEEEERQRGNFPDRFSGHQFPNYSSELNVNALLLGDSALYLCASSSRQVGEQYFGPGTRLTVT.